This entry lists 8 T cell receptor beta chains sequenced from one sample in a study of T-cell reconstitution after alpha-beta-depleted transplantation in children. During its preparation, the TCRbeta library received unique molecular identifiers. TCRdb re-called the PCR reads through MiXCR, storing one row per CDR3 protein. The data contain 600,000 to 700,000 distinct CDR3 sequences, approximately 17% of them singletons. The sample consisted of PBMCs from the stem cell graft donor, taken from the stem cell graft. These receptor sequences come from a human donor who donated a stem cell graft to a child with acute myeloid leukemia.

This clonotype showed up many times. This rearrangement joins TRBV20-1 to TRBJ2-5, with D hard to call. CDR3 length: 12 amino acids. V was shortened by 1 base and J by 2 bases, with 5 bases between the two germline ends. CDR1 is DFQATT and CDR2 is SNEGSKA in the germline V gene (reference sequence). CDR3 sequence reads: CSARVVQETQYF. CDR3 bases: TGCAGTGCTAGAGTAGTTCAAGAGACCCAGTACTTC.

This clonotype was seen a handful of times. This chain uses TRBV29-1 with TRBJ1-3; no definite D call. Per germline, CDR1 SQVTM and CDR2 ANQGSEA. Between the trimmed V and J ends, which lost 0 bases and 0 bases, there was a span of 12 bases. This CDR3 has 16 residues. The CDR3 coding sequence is TGCAGCGTTGAAGATCGGAGGGCGTTCTCTGGAAACACCATATATTTT. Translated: CSVEDRRAFSGNTIYF.

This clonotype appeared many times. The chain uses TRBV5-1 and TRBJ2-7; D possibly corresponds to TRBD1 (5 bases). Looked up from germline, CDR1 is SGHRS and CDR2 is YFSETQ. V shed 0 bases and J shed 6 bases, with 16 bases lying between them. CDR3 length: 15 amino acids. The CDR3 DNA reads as TGCGCCAGCAGCTTGGACAGGCAGAGGTCCGGCGAGCAGTACTTC. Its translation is CASSLDRQRSGEQYF. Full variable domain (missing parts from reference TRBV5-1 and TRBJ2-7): KAGVTQTPRYLIKTRGQQVTLSCSPISGHRSVSWYQQTPGQGLQFLFEYFSETQRNKGNFPGRFSGRQFSNSRSEMNVSTLELGDSALYLCASSLDRQRSGEQYFGPGTRLTVT.

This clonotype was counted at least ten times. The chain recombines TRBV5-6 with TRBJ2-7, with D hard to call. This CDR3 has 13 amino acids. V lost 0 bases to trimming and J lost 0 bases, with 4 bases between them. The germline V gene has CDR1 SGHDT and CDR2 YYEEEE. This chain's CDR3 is CASSLDNSYEQYF. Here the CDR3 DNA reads TGTGCCAGCAGCTTGGACAACTCCTACGAGCAGTACTTC.

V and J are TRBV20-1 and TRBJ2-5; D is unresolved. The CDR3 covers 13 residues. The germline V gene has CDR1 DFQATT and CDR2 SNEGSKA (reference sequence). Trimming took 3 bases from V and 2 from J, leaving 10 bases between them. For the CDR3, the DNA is TGCAGTGCTAGGAACGTCCAGCAAGAGACCCAGTACTTC. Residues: CSARNVQQETQYF.

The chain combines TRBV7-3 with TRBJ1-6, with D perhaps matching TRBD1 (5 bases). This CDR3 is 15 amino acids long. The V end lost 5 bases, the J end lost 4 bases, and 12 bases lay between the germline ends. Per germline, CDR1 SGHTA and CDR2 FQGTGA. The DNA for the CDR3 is TGTGCCAGCAGCCTCGGGACGGGATATAATTCACCCCTCCACTTT. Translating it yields CASSLGTGYNSPLHF.

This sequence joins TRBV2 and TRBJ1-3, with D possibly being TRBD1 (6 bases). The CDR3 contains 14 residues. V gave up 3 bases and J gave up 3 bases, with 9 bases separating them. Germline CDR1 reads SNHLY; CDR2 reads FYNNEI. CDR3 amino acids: CASSDRGDGNTIYF. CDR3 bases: TGTGCCAGCAGTGACAGGGGTGATGGAAACACCATATATTTT.

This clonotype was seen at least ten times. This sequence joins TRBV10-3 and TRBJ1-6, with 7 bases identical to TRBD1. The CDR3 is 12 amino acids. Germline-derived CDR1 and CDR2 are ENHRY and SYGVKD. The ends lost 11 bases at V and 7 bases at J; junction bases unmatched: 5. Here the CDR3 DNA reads TGTGCCTCGGGACAGCTCAATTCACCCCTCCACTTT. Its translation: CASGQLNSPLHF.